These 6 T cell receptor beta chains were sequenced from one sample in a study of blood T cell repertoires in COVID-19. Only in-frame clones appear in the TCRdb table, and some are missing; sequencing was by immunoSEQ multiplex PCR. Counted here are about 240,000 clones, about nine tenths occurring once; the ten biggest clones make up approximately 2.8%. The sample comprised PBMCs or T cells enriched from blood (not recorded which). These TCRs come from a woman in her twenties or thirties with acute COVID-19.

The chain carries TRBV5-4 and TRBJ1-1; 11 bases are a match to TRBD1. The J segment lost 3 bases and the V segment lost 4 bases, leaving 5 bases of the junction unmatched. The germline CDR1 and CDR2 sequences are SGHNT and YYREEE (reference sequence). This CDR3 contains 15 residues. The CDR3 is CASSGTGGWYTEAFF. CDR3 DNA sequence: TGTGCCAGCAGCGGGACAGGGGGTTGGTACACTGAAGCTTTCTTT.

V gene TRBV5-1 combines with J gene TRBJ2-2; possible D gene TRBD2, 6 bases. This CDR3 is 15 amino acids long. Trimming shortened V by 4 bases and J by 5 bases, and 15 bases separated the two germline ends. CDR1 is SGHRS and CDR2 is YFSETQ in the germline V gene. The CDR3 DNA sequence: TGCGCCAGCAGCGGCTTCGAGGGGAGGACCGGGGAGCTGTTTTTT. Protein product: CASSGFEGRTGELFF. Filled out from reference TRBV5-1 and TRBJ2-2, the complete variable domain reads KAGVTQTPRYLIKTRGQQVTLSCSPISGHRSVSWYQQTPGQGLQFLFEYFSETQRNKGNFPGRFSGRQFSNSRSEMNVSTLELGDSALYLCASSGFEGRTGELFFGEGSRLTVL.

The CDR3 nucleotides are TGTGCCAGCAGTGACCGGACTAGCGGTAAAGAGACCCAGTACTTC. Translating gives CASSDRTSGKETQYF. V gene TRBV2 combines with J gene TRBJ2-5; 10 nucleotides align to TRBD2. CDR3 length: 15 amino acids. Trimming cost V 3 bases and J 3 bases; bases outside gene matches: 4. Germline CDR1 and CDR2: SNHLY and FYNNEI. The full variable domain, completed using reference TRBV2 and TRBJ2-5, is EPEVTQTPSHQVTQMGQEVILRCVPISNHLYFYWYRQILGQKVEFLVSFYNNEISEKSEIFDDQFSVERPDGSNFTLKIRSTKLEDSAMYFCASSDRTSGKETQYFGPGTRLLVL.

V and J are TRBV29-1 and TRBJ1-4; D remains unclear. Looked up from germline, CDR1 is SQVTM and CDR2 is ANQGSEA. CDR3 length: 13 amino acids. V was shortened by 8 bases and J by 7 bases, with 17 bases between the two germline ends. The CDR3 sequence: CSITGPEGEKLFF. In DNA form, the CDR3 reads TGCAGCATCACGGGCCCAGAGGGTGAAAAACTGTTTTTT.

This rearrangement joins TRBV2 to TRBJ1-2, with TRBD1 as a possible D gene (5 bases). In germline, CDR1 is SNHLY, CDR2 FYNNEI. V lost 8 bases, J lost 4 bases, and 17 bases lay in between. This CDR3 spans 14 amino acids. The CDR3 DNA follows: TGTGCCAGCGAGGGGCGGGGACTGGGCTATGGCTACACCTTC. It specifies CASEGRGLGYGYTF.

The chain carries TRBV6-2 or TRBV6-3 and TRBJ1-2; D might be TRBD1 (6 bases). Germline CDR1 reads MNHEY; CDR2 reads SVGEGT. This CDR3 has 16 amino acids. V was clipped by 6 bases and J by 7 bases, with 24 bases between them. CDR3 coding DNA: TGTGCCAGCAGCCCCCGGACAGCCAGCCTTTCCTTTGGCTACACCTTC. Translation gives CASSPRTASLSFGYTF.